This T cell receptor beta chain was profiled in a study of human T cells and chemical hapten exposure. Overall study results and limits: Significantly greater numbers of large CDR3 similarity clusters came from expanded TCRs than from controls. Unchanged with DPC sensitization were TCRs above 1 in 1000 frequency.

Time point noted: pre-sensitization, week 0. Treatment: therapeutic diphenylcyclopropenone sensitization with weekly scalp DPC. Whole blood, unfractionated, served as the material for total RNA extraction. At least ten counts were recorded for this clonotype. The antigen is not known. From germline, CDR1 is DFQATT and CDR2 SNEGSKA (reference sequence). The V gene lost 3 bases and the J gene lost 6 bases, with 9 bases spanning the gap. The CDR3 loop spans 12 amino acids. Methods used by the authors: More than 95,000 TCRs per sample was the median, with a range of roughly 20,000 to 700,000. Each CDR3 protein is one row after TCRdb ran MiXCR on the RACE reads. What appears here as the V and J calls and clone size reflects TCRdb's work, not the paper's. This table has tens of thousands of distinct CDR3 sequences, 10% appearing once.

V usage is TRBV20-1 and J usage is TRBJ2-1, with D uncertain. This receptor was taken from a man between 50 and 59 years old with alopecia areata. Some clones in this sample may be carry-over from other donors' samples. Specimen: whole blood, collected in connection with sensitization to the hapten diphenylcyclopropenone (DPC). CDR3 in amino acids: CSASGMTNEQFF. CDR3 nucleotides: TGCAGTGCTAGTGGCATGACCAATGAGCAGTTCTTC.